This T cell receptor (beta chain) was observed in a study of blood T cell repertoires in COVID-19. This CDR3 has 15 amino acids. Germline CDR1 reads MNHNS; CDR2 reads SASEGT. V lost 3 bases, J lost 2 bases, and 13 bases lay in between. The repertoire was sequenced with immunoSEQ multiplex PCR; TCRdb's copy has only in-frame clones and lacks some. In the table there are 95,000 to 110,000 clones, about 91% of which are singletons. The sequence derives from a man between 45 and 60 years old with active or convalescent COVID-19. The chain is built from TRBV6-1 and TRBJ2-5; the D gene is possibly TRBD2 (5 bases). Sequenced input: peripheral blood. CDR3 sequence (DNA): TGTGCCAGCAGTGAGGCGGGCGGAGAGCAAGAGACCCAGTACTTC. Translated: CASSEAGGEQETQYF.